The T cell receptor (beta chain) described here comes from a study of response to subunit inactivated influenza vaccine. Regarding the study as a whole: The authors offered the suggestion that each seasonal influenza vaccination recruits few new T cells.

This clonotype appeared a few times. As yet, its antigen is unknown. TCRdb used MiXCR to reprocess the RT-PCR reads, holding one entry per CDR3 protein. The sample includes a few hundred thousand distinct CDR3 sequences, roughly 22% seen only once; the top ten take 10%. The sample consisted of PBMCs from blood, taken approximately 20 months after vaccination. This clonotype originated in a man aged 50 to 69 who received an inactivated influenza vaccine.

CDR3 in amino acids: CASTLSGTTDATTNTGELFF. CDR3 nucleotide sequence: TGTGCCAGCACCTTATCCGGGACAACGGACGCCACAACGAACACCGGGGAGCTGTTTTTT. This chain connects TRBV28 to TRBJ2-2, with D tentatively TRBD1 (6 bases). The CDR3 totals 20 residues. The V end was cut by 7 bases, the J end by 0 bases, with 27 bases between. CDR1 is MDHEN, CDR2 SYDVKM, per germline.